This TCR beta chain was captured in a study of shared clonotypes between healthy human individuals. Recent vaccinations or acute infections were absent in the healthy HIV-negative adult donors. Several immunoSEQ plates held equal portions of the genomic DNA taken from each subset. Data came from immunoSEQ multiplex PCR; TCRdb stores just in-frame clones and leaves some out. The sample lists around 700,000 clones, 74% occurring once. The sample comprised memory CD4+ T cells sorted from blood. Subset denoted: CD45RA-negative fraction. The TCR originated in a woman aged 25 to 39 in good health.

CDR3 DNA sequence: TGTGCCAGCAGTCTGGACAGAAAACGGCCTGGTTATGGCTACACCTTC. Encoded protein: CASSLDRKRPGYGYTF. The J gene is TRBJ1-2, the V gene TRBV28; weak D call: TRBD1 (6 bases). Germline V lookup: CDR1 MDHEN, CDR2 SYDVKM. V lost 5 bases and J lost 5, with 21 bases in between. This CDR3 comprises 16 residues.